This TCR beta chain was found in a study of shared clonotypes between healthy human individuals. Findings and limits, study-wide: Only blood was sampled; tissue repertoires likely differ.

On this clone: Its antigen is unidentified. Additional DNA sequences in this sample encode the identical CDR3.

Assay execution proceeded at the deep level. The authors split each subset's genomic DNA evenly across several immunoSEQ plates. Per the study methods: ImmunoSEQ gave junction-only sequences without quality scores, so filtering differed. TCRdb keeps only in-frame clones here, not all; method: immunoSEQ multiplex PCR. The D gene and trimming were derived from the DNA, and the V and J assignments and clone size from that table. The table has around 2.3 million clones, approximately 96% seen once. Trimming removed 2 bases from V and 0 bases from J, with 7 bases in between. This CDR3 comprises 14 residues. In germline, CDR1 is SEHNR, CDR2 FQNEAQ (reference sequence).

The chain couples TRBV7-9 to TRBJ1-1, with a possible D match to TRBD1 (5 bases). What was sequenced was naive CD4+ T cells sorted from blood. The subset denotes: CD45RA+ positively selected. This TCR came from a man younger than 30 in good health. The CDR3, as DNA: TGTGCCAGCAGCTTAAGGACATTGAACACTGAAGCTTTCTTT. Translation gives CASSLRTLNTEAFF. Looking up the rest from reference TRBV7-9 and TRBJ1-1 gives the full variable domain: DTGVSQNPRHKITKRGQNVTFRCDPISEHNRLYWYRQTLGQGPEFLTYFQNEAQLEKSRLLSDRFSAERPKGSFSTLEIQRTEQGDSAMYLCASSLRTLNTEAFFGQGTRLTVV.